Included here is one T cell receptor beta chain sequence, with context. Its cognate antigen is unknown. The data stem from a study of cytomegalovirus exposure and HLA in healthy donors. General observations from the study: Analysis performed later found roughly 17,000 TCR beta sequences associated with HLA alleles at 0.05 false discovery rate.

Vbeta (60) and Jbeta (13) primers were used in the PCR. Assay used: immunoSEQ multiplex PCR; TCRdb lists only in-frame clones, some missing. The repertoire includes around 130,000 clones, about 80% of them detected once, and around 1.8% sits in the top ten. V was pared by 2 bases and J by 4 bases, with 5 bases of the junction left unmatched. Germline values: CDR1 SEHNR, CDR2 FQNEAQ (reference sequence). The CDR3 is 15 residues long. The specimen was PBMCs. The chain is built from TRBV7-9 and TRBJ2-5, with TRBD2 matching 9 bases. The sequence came from a woman between 45 and 65 years old in good health and CMV-seronegative. The DNA for the CDR3 is TGTGCCAGCAGCTTAAGGGCTAGCGGGACAGAGACCCAGTACTTC. This translates into CASSLRASGTETQYF.